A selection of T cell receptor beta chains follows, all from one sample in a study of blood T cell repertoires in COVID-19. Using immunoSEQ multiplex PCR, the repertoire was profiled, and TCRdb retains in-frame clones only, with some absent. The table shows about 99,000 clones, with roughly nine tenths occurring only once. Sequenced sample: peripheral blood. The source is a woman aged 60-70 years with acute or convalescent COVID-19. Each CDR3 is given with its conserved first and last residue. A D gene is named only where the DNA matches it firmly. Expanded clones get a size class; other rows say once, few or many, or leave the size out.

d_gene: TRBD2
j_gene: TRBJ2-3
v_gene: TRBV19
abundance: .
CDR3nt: TGTGCCAGTAGTATAGATTCTAGCGGCCGGGTACGCACAGATACGCAGTATTTT
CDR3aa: CASSIDSSGRVRTDTQYF

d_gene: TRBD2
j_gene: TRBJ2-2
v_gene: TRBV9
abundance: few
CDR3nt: TGTGCCAGCAGCGTAGCCGGTAGCGGGGCCGCGAACACCGGGGAGCTGTTTTTT
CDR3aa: CASSVAGSGAANTGELFF

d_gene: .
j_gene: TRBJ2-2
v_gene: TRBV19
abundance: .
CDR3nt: TGTGCCAGTAGTCCTCGACAGGTTAACACCGGGGAGCTGTTTTTT
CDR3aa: CASSPRQVNTGELFF

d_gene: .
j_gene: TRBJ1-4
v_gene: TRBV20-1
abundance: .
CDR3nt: TGCAGTGCTAGTCGCGGGGGCCGTAATGAAAAACTGTTTTTT
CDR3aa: CSASRGGRNEKLFF

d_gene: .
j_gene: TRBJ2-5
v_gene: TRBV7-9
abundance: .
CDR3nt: TGTGCCAGCAGCTCTTTCAGAGGGGAGACCCAGTACTTC
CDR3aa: CASSSFRGETQYF

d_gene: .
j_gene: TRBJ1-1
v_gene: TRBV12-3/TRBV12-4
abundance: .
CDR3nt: TGTGCCAGCAGGATCGGGGGAGGAACTGAAGCTTTCTTT
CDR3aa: CASRIGGGTEAFF

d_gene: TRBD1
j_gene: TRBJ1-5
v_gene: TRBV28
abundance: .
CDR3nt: TGTGCCAGCAGTTTATCAGGGGGTAATCAGCCCCAGCATTTT
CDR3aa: CASSLSGGNQPQHF

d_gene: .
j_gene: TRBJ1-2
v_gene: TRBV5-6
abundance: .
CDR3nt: TGTGCCAGCAGCTCGGTGGTCGGGAAGGAGGGCACCTTC
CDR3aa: CASSSVVGKEGTF

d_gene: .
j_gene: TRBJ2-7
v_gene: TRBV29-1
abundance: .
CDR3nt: TGCAGCGTTGAAGGTTCGGCGGGCTTATCCTACGAGCAGTACTTC
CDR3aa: CSVEGSAGLSYEQYF

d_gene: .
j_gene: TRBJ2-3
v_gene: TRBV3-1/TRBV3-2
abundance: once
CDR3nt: TGTGCCAGCAGCCAACAGACGAGGAATACGCAGTATTTT
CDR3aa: CASSQQTRNTQYF

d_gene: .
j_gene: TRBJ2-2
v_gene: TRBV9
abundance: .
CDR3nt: TGTGCCAGCAGCGTAGATCAGGGTAGGAGCACCGGGGAGCTGTTTTTT
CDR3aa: CASSVDQGRSTGELFF

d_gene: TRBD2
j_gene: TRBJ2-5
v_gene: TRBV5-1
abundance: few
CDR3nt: TGCGCCAGCAGCTTGGGAATAGCGGGATGGAGGCAAGGAAAAGAGACCCAGTACTTC
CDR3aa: CASSLGIAGWRQGKETQYF

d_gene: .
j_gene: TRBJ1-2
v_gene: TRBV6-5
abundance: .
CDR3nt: TGTGCCAGCACCCTTCTAGTACTAGTCTATGGCTACACCTTC
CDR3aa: CASTLLVLVYGYTF

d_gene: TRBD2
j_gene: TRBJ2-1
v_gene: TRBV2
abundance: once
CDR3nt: TGTGCCAGCAGTGATCGACTAGCTAGCCATGAGCAGTTCTTC
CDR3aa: CASSDRLASHEQFF

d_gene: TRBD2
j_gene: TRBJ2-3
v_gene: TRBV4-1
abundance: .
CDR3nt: TGCGCCAGCAGCCAACCCGGACTAGAATCAGATACGCAGTATTTT
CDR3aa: CASSQPGLESDTQYF

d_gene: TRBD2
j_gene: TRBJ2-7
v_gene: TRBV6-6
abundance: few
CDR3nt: TGTGCCAGCATCTCTTCCACTAGCGGCACCTACGAGCAGTACTTC
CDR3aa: CASISSTSGTYEQYF

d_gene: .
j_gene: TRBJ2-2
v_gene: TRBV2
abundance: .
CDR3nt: TGTGCCAGCAGTCCAGGGCCAACCGGGGAGCTGTTTTTT
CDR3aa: CASSPGPTGELFF

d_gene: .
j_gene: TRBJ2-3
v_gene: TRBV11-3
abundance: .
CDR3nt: TGTGCCAGCAGCCAAGGCATCCCGGGTGGGTCAGATACGCAGTATTTT
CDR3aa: CASSQGIPGGSDTQYF

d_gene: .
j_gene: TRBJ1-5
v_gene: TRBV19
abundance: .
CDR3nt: TGTGCCAGTACCCCAGGAAAAGGGGAAGGCAATCAGCCCCAGCATTTT
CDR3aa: CASTPGKGEGNQPQHF

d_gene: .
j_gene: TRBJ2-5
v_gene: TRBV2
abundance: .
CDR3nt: TGTGCCAGCAGCCGAGCGCAAGAGACCCAGTACTTC
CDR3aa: CASSRAQETQYF

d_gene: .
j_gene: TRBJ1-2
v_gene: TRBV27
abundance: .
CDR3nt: TGTGCCAGCAGTCCTCAGGGGCTATCCACACATGGCTACACCTTC
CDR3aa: CASSPQGLSTHGYTF

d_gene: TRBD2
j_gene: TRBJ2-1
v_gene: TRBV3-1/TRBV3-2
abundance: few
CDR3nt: TGTGCCAGCAGCCTAAGCGGGAGCGGGAGATATGAGCAGTTCTTC
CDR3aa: CASSLSGSGRYEQFF

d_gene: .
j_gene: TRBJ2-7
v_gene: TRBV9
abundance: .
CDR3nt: TGTGCCAGCAGCGTAGACACGGGAACGGGCTACGAGCAGTACTTC
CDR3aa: CASSVDTGTGYEQYF

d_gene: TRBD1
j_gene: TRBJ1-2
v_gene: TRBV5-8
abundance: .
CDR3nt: TGTGCCAGCAGCTTGAGGCAGGGGGCACGATTCTATGGCTACACCTTC
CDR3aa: CASSLRQGARFYGYTF

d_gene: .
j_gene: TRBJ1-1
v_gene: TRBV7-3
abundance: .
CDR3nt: TGTGCCAGCAGCTTAGTGGCAGAAACTGAAGCTTTCTTT
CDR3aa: CASSLVAETEAFF

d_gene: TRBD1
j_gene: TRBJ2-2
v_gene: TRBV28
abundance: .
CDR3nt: TGTGCCAGCGACAGGGGGCGCGGACCAAACACCGGGGAGCTGTTTTTT
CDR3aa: CASDRGRGPNTGELFF

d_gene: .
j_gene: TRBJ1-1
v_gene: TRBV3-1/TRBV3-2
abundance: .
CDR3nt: TGTGCCAGCAGCCAAGACTCGGGGAACACTGAAGCTTTCTTT
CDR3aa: CASSQDSGNTEAFF

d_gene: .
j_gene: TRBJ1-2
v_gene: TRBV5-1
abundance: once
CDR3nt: TGCGCCAGCAGCTTAGACTGGGCGGGGGGCTACACCTTC
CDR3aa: CASSLDWAGGYTF

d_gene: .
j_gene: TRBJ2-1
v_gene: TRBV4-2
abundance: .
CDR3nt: TGTGCCAGCAGCCAAGCGCAGGACACCTACAATGAGCAGTTCTTC
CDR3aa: CASSQAQDTYNEQFF

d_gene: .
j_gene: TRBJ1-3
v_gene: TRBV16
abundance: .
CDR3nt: TGTGCCAGCAGCCAACTAGGACAGTCTGGAAACACCATATATTTT
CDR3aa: CASSQLGQSGNTIYF

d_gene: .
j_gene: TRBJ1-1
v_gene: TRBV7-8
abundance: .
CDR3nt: TGTGCCAGCAGCTTAAAAGGGGAGGGCACTGAAGCTTTCTTT
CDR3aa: CASSLKGEGTEAFF

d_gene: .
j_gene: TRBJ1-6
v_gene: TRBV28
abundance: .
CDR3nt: TGTGCCAGCAGATCTAGCTCCTATAATTCACCCCTCCACTTT
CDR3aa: CASRSSSYNSPLHF

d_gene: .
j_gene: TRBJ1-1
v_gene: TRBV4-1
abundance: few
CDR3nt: TGCGCCAGCAGCTTCGCTCCAGGTAATCTCGCAGGGACACAGAACACTGAAGCTTTCTTT
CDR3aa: CASSFAPGNLAGTQNTEAFF

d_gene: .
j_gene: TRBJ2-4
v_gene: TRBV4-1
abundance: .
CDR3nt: TGCGCCAGCAGCCAAGGGGTTTTCGACAGCAGTAACATTCAGTACTTC
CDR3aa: CASSQGVFDSSNIQYF

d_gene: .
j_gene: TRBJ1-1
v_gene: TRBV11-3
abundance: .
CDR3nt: TGTGCCAGCAGCTTAGAGACAGAGACTCGTGAAGCTTTCTTT
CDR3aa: CASSLETETREAFF

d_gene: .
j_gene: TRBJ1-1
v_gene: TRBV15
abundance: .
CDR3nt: TGTGCCACCAGCAGCCTCCGGGTGAACACTGAAGCTTTCTTT
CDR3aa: CATSSLRVNTEAFF

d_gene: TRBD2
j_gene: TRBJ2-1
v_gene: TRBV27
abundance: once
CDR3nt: TGTGCCAGCAGTTCCCGATCTCTCCGGGAGGCGTACAATGAGCAGTTCTTC
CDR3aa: CASSSRSLREAYNEQFF

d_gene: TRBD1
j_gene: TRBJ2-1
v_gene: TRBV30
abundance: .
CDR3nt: TGTGCCTGGAGTATCACACACAGGGGGCAGGTCAATGAGCAGTTCTTC
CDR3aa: CAWSITHRGQVNEQFF

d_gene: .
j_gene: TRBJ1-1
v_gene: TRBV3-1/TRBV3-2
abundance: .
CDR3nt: TGTGCCAGCAGCCAGGTAGACACTGAAGCTTTCTTT
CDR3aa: CASSQVDTEAFF

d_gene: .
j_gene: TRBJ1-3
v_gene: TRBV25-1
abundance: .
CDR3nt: TGTGCCAGCAGTGCCCCCGGGTCTGGCAACACCATATATTTT
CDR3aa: CASSAPGSGNTIYF

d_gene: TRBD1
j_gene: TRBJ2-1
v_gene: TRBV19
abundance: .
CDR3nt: TGTGCCAGTAGGATCCGGTTGGGACAGGACAATGAGCAGTTCTTC
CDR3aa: CASRIRLGQDNEQFF

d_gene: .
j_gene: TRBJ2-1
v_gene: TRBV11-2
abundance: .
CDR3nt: TGTGCCAGCAGCTTAGTAGGAGAGCGGTCTGCTTCCTACAATGAGCAGTTCTTC
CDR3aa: CASSLVGERSASYNEQFF

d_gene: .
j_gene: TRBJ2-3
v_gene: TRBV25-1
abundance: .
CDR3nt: TGTGCCAGCAGTGCCGGGGGGCCAGGCAAGGCACGCACAGATACGCAGTATTTT
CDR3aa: CASSAGGPGKARTDTQYF

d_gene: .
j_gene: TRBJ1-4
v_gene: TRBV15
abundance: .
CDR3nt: TGTGCCACCAGCAGAGTCAGGACAGTTAATGAAAAACTGTTTTTT
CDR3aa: CATSRVRTVNEKLFF

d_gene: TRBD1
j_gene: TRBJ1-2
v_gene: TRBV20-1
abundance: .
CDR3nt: TGCAGTGCTACTGAAAGGACAGGGCCACCCTACTATGGCTACACCTTC
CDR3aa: CSATERTGPPYYGYTF